This T cell receptor beta chain was recorded in a study of blood T cell repertoires in COVID-19. Original analysis: Cell counts per sample came from amplifying reference gene primers. Data came from immunoSEQ multiplex PCR; TCRdb stores just in-frame clones and leaves some out. V, J and clone size reflect that table, while D and trimming were determined from the DNA. The data hold some 61,000 clones, with around 89% observed a single time. The CDR3 length is 15 residues. Germline V gene lookup returns CDR1 SNHLY and CDR2 FYNNEI. V was clipped by 3 bases and J by 7 bases; unmatched bases: 8. The rearrangement links TRBV2 to TRBJ1-4; 7 bases are shared with TRBD1. This sequence originates from a man between 60 and 70 years old with acute or convalescent COVID-19. Sequencing was done on a sample of peripheral blood. The CDR3 protein is CASSDRGTDSEKLFF. The DNA for the CDR3 is TGTGCCAGCAGTGACCGGGGGACAGACTCTGAAAAACTGTTTTTT. The variable domain in full, with the rest retrieved from reference TRBV2 and TRBJ1-4, is EPEVTQTPSHQVTQMGQEVILRCVPISNHLYFYWYRQILGQKVEFLVSFYNNEISEKSEIFDDQFSVERPDGSNFTLKIRSTKLEDSAMYFCASSDRGTDSEKLFFGSGTQLSVL.